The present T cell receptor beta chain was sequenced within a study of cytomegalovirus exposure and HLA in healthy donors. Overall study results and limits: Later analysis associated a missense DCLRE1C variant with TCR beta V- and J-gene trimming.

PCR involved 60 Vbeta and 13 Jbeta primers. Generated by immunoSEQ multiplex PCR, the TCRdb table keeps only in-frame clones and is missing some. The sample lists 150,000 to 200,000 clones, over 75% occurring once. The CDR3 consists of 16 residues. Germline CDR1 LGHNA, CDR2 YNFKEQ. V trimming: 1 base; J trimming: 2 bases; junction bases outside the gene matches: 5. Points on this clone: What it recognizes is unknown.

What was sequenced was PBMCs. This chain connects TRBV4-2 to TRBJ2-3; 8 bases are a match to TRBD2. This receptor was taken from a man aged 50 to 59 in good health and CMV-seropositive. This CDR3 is CASSQGTSRSTDTQYF. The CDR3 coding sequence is TGTGCCAGCAGCCAAGGGACTAGCCGCTCCACAGATACGCAGTATTTT.